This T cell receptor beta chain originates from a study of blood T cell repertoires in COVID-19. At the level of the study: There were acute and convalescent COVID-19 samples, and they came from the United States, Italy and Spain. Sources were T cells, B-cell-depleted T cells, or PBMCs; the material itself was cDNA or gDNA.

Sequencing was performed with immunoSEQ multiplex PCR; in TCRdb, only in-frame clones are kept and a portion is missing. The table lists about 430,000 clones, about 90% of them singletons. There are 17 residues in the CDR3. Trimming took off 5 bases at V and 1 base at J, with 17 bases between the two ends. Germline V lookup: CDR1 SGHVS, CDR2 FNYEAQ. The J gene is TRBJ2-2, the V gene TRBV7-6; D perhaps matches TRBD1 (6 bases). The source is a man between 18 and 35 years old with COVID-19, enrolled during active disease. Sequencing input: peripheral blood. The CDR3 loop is CASSPRQDIWNTGELFF. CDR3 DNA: TGTGCCAGCAGCCCACGACAGGATATATGGAACACCGGGGAGCTGTTTTTT.